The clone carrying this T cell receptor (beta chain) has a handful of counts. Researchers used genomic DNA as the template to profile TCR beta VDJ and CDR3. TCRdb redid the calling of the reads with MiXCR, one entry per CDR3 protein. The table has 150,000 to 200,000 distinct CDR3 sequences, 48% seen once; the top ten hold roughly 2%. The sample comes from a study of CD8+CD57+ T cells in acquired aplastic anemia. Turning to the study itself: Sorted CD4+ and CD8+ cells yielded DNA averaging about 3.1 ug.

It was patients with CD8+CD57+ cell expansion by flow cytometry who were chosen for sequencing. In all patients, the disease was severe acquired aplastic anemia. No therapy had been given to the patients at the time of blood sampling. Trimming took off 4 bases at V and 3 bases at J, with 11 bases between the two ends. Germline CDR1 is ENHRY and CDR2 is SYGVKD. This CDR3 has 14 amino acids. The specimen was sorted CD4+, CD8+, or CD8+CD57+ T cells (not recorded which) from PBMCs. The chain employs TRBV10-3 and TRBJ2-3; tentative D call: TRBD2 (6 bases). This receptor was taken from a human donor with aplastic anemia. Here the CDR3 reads CAISGLVGTDTQYF. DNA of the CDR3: TGTGCCATCAGTGGACTAGTTGGTACAGATACGCAGTATTTT.